These 18 T cell receptor beta chains were all obtained from the same sample, sequenced in a study of T cells in Graves' hyperthyroidism and ophthalmopathy. RNA transcripts yielded amplified TCR beta CDR3 regions. HTBI primers drove first-round RT-PCR of the TCR CDR3. TCRdb analysed the multiplex PCR reads with MiXCR anew, one entry per CDR3 protein. The table has more than 55,000 distinct CDR3 sequences, about 50% seen once; the top ten hold roughly 3.3%. Source material: blood. These receptors came from a woman in her fifties or sixties with Graves' ophthalmopathy.

The table lists this clonotype with many counts. The J gene is TRBJ1-5, the V gene TRBV20-1, with 7 bases matching TRBD1. V lost 6 bases and J lost 11; bases outside the gene matches: 10. Germline CDR1 reads DFQATT; CDR2 reads SNEGSKA (reference sequence). The CDR3 spans 12 residues. In nucleotides, the CDR3 is TGCAGTGCCGCGCAGGGGGACGGGGCCCAGCATTTT. Its translation is CSAAQGDGAQHF.

CDR3 amino acids: CSVGYSGSQPQHF. The CDR3, as DNA: TGCAGCGTCGGATATTCTGGGAGTCAGCCCCAGCATTTT. The chain employs TRBV29-1 and TRBJ1-5; D gene ambiguous. The germline gives CDR1 SQVTM, CDR2 ANQGSEA. The CDR3 loop spans 13 amino acids. V shed 6 bases and J shed 6 bases, with 15 bases lying between them.

This chain links TRBV9 with TRBJ2-1, with 13 bases aligning to TRBD2. CDR3 length: 16 amino acids. Trimming removed 3 bases from V and 12 bases from J; junction bases left unmatched: 12. Germline V lookup: CDR1 SGDLS, CDR2 YYNGEE. This CDR3 is CASSATSGGDTDTQFF. The CDR3 region has the DNA TGTGCCAGCAGCGCCACTAGCGGGGGGGACACAGATACGCAGTTCTTC.

The chain has TRBV20-1 and TRBJ2-5; 8 positions agree with TRBD2. Germline lookup yields CDR1 DFQATT and CDR2 SNEGSKA (reference sequence). V trimming: 7 bases; J trimming: 5 bases; junction bases outside the gene matches: 9. The CDR3 is 13 amino acids. The CDR3 sequence is CSGHRGGSETQYF. The CDR3 DNA reads TGCAGTGGACATCGGGGGGGCTCGGAGACCCAGTACTTC.

V usage is TRBV6-5 and J usage is TRBJ2-5, with D unresolved. V was cut by 0 bases and J by 1 base, with 12 bases left in between. The CDR3 extends over 16 amino acids. Germline V gene sequence: CDR1 MNHEY, CDR2 SVGAGI. Here the CDR3 DNA reads TGTGCCAGCAGTTACTCTGAGGAGTGGCCCCAAGAGACCCAGTACTTC. This encodes CASSYSEEWPQETQYF.

The CDR3 DNA reads TGTGCCAGCAGCCAAGTGAGCAGGGGGCTCAACAATGAGCAGTATTTT. Its translation: CASSQVSRGLNNEQYF. This sequence joins TRBV14 and TRBJ2-3; 8 bases are a match to TRBD1. The CDR3 extends over 16 amino acids. The germline V gene has CDR1 SGHDN and CDR2 FVKESK. V was clipped by 1 base and J by 11 bases; unmatched bases: 14.

The chain is built from TRBV20-1 and TRBJ2-3, with D hard to call. Looked up from germline, CDR1 is DFQATT and CDR2 is SNEGSKA (reference sequence). The V and J ends lost 6 bases and 0 bases respectively, with 13 bases between them. This CDR3 comprises 14 residues. Written as DNA, the CDR3 is TGCAGTGCCAAAGAGACGGCTAGCACAGATACGCAGTATTTT. Residues: CSAKETASTDTQYF.

This clonotype showed up many times. The V gene is TRBV20-1, the J gene TRBJ2-7; D is undetermined. Trimming took off 5 bases at V and 3 bases at J, with 17 bases between the two ends. The CDR3 runs to 14 residues. Germline assignment: CDR1 DFQATT and CDR2 SNEGSKA (reference sequence). This CDR3 is CSASRLDRFYEQYF. The CDR3, as DNA: TGCAGTGCTTCCCGTCTAGACCGATTCTACGAGCAGTACTTC.

This clonotype has ten or more counts. The chain links TRBV4-1 to TRBJ2-1, with TRBD1 matching over 8 bases. Germline V lookup: CDR1 MGHRA, CDR2 YSYEKL. The trim removed 1 base at V and 4 bases at J, leaving 3 bases unmatched. The CDR3 has 15 residues. The CDR3 DNA sequence: TGCGCCAGCAGCCAAGGACAGGGGCCGTACAATGAGCAGTTCTTC. It codes for CASSQGQGPYNEQFF.

As for this clonotype: This CDR3 is missing its conserved last phenylalanine or tryptophan, likely due to a read error. The chain carries TRBV7-3 and TRBJ2-1; D is perhaps TRBD2 (6 bases). In germline, CDR1 is SGHTA, CDR2 FQGTGA. V dropped 5 bases and J dropped 4 bases, with 15 bases sitting between them. The CDR3 loop spans 15 amino acids. In nucleotides, the CDR3 is TGTGCCAGCAGCCTGGGGAAGGAGGGGTACAATGAGCAGTTCCTC. Its protein product is CASSLGKEGYNEQFL.

V and J are TRBV19 and TRBJ2-1; D uncertain. The CDR3 runs 13 residues. CDR1 is LNHDA, CDR2 SQIVND, per germline (reference sequence). V was pared by 5 bases and J by 9 bases, with 14 bases between. CDR3 DNA: TGTGCCAGTAGTGTTAGGAGTTCCAGTGAGCAGTTCTTC. This translates into CASSVRSSSEQFF.

In regard to this clonotype: The conserved phenylalanine or tryptophan is not found at the CDR3 terminus, so this likely reflects a read error. This chain uses TRBV3-1 with TRBJ1-1; unclear D gene. The CDR3 loop spans 12 amino acids. Germline values: CDR1 LGHDT, CDR2 YNNKEL (reference sequence). The CDR3 bases are TGTGCCAGCAGAGGACCCAACACTGAGGCTTTCTCT. This gives the protein CASRGPNTEAFS.

In this sample, this clonotype turned up a few times. The rearrangement joins TRBV6-4 to TRBJ2-5; 8 nucleotides align to TRBD1. Losses at the gene ends were 6 bases for V and 7 bases for J; bases not matched to a gene: 7. This CDR3 spans 13 amino acids. Germline V gene sequence: CDR1 MRHNA, CDR2 SNTAGT. This CDR3 reads CASSVEGTGTQYF. The CDR3 DNA reads TGTGCCAGCAGCGTAGAAGGGACAGGGACCCAGTACTTC.

V and J are TRBV10-3 and TRBJ1-5; D perhaps matches TRBD1 (6 bases). The germline gives CDR1 ENHRY, CDR2 SYGVKD. Trimming removed 5 bases from V and 4 bases from J, with 21 bases in between. This CDR3 has 17 amino acids. CDR3 protein: CAISHGTHVLGNQPQHF. CDR3 nucleotide sequence: TGTGCCATCAGTCACGGGACACATGTTCTTGGGAATCAGCCCCAGCATTTT.

This clonotype has ten or more counts. V usage is TRBV20-1 and J usage is TRBJ2-2; 9 positions match TRBD1. CDR1 and CDR2 (germline): DFQATT, SNEGSKA (reference sequence). The CDR3 is made up of 17 amino acids. Unmatched junction bases numbered 9, after V lost 1 base and J lost 3 bases. The CDR3: CSARALTGGEYTGELFF. The CDR3, as DNA: TGCAGTGCTAGAGCACTTACAGGGGGCGAATACACCGGGGAGCTGTTTTTT.

This clonotype was observed once. The DNA for the CDR3 is TGTGCCATCAGTGAAGGCGGCTACGAGCAGTACTTC. Protein: CAISEGGYEQYF. This sequence joins TRBV10-3 and TRBJ2-7, with D unclear. Trimming cost V 3 bases and J 3 bases, with 6 bases left between them. The CDR3 spans 12 residues. Germline V lookup: CDR1 ENHRY, CDR2 SYGVKD.

Many counts were recorded for this clonotype. This CDR3 is CASSLSDRDYEQYF. CDR3 sequence (DNA): TGCGCCAGCAGCTTAAGCGACAGGGACTACGAGCAGTACTTC. This rearrangement joins TRBV5-1 to TRBJ2-7, with TRBD1 matching over 7 bases. This CDR3 is 14 amino acids long. Germline V CDR1 and CDR2: SGHRS, YFSETQ. The V segment lost 2 bases and the J segment 3 bases; nucleotides outside the gene matches: 5.

The chain uses TRBV9 and TRBJ2-1; 10 bases line up with TRBD2. This CDR3 contains 17 residues. Per germline, CDR1 SGDLS and CDR2 YYNGEE. V gave up 0 bases and J gave up 3 bases; unmatched junction bases: 6. The DNA of the CDR3 is TGTGCCAGCAGCGTAGTCCCCGGGACTAGCGACTACAATGAGCAGTTCTTC. Translation: CASSVVPGTSDYNEQFF.